This T cell receptor beta chain derives from a study of OX40 agonist ivuxolimab in advanced cancers. General observations from the study: Expansion of clones was among the lowest in partial responders at 0.1-3.0 mg/kg.

Blood draws occurred at baseline, cycle 4 day 1, and cycle 7 day 1. Trimming shortened V by 0 bases and J by 2 bases, and 7 bases separated the two germline ends. The CDR3 consists of 14 residues. Germline assignment: CDR1 SGHTA and CDR2 FQGNSA. Comment on this clone: The antigen is undetermined.

Measured with immunoSEQ multiplex PCR; TCRdb has only the in-frame clones, and not every one. The sample shows 65,000 to 80,000 clones, roughly 84% of them seen only once. The sequence was obtained from an adult with an advanced solid tumor such as melanoma, head and neck, liver or kidney cancer. The J gene is TRBJ2-5, the V gene TRBV7-2; D gene uncertain. The sample was CD4+ or CD8+ T cells sorted from blood, taken in a trial of the OX40 agonist ivuxolimab. CDR3 bases: TGTGCCAGCAGCTTAGCGGGCCGGCAAGAGACCCAGTACTTC. Amino acid sequence: CASSLAGRQETQYF.